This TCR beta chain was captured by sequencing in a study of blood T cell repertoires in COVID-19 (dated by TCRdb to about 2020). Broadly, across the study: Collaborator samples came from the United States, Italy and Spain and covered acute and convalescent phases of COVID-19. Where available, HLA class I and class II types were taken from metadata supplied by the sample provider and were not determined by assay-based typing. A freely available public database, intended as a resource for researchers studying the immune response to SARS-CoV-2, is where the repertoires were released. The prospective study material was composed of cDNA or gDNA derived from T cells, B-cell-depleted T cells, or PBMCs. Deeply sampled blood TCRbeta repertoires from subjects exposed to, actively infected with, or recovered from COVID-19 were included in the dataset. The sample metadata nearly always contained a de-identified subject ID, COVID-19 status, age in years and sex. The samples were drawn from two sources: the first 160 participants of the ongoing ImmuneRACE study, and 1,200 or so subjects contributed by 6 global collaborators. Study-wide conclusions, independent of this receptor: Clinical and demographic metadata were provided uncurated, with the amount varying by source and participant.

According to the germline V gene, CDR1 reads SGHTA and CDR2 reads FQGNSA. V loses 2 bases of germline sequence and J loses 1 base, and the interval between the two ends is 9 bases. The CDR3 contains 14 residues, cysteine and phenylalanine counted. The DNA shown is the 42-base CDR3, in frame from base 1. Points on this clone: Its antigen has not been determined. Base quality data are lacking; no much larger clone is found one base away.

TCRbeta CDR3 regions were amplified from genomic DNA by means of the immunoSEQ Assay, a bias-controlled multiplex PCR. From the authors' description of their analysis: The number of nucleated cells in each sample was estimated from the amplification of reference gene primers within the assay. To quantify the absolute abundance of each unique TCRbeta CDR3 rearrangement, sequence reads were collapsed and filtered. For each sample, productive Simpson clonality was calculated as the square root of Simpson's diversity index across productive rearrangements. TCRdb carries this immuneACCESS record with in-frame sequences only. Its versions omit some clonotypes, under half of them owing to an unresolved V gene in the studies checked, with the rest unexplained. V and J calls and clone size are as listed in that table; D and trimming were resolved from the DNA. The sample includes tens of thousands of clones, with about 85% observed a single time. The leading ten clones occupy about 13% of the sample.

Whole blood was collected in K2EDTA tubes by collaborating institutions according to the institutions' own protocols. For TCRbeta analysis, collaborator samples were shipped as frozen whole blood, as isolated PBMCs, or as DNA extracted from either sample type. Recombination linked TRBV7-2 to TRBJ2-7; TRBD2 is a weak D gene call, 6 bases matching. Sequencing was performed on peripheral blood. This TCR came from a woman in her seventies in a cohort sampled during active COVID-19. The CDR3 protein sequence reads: CASSLWAGSYEQYF. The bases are TGTGCCAGCAGCTTATGGGCGGGGTCCTACGAGCAGTACTTC. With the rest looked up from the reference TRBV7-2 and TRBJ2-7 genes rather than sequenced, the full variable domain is GAGVSQSPSNKVTEKGKDVELRCDPISGHTALYWYRQSLGQGLEFLIYFQGNSAPDKSGLPSDRFSAERTGGSVSTLTIQRTQQEDSAVYLCASSLWAGSYEQYFGPGTRLTVT.